These T cell receptor beta chains were read from a single sample in a study. A single record per CDR3 protein comes from TCRdb applying MiXCR to the 5' RACE reads. The sample has about 6,400 distinct CDR3 sequences; 55% to 60% are singletons. Material: tumor-infiltrating memory CD4+ T cells sorted from the breast tumor. Source of these receptors: a female donor with breast cancer. Each CDR3 is given with its conserved first and last residue. A D gene is named only where the DNA matches it firmly. The size of a clone is reported for some rows only, either as once, few or many, or as a class for expanded clones.

V gene,clone size,J gene,D gene,CDR3 length,CDR3 DNA,CDR3 protein
TRBV4-2,-,TRBJ2-3,-,14,TGTGCCAGCAGCCAAGATATGTGGAGGGATACGCAGTATTTT,CASSQDMWRDTQYF
TRBV29-1,-,TRBJ1-4,-,13,TGCAGCGGTACAGGTGCAACCAATGAAAAACTGTTTTTT,CSGTGATNEKLFF
TRBV2,few,TRBJ1-2,-,11,TGTGCCAGCAGTGATCCCGGGGGCTACACCTTC,CASSDPGGYTF
TRBV6-1,-,TRBJ2-2,TRBD2,18,TGTGCCAGCAGTGTTGCTTTGGCGGGAGGATCAGGCACCGGGGAGCTGTTTTTT,CASSVALAGGSGTGELFF
TRBV20-1,few,TRBJ2-7,TRBD1,11,TGCAGTGCTGACAGGGGGCACGAGCAGTACTTC,CSADRGHEQYF
TRBV6-1,once,TRBJ2-1,-,12,TGTGCCAGCAGTGAGTGGGGGTATGAGCAGTTCTTC,CASSEWGYEQFF
TRBV30,-,TRBJ1-1,-,12,TGTGCCTGGAGTCTCGGGCCCTCTGCGACTTTCTTT,CAWSLGPSATFF
TRBV7-9,once,TRBJ2-1,-,12,TGTGCCAGCAGCTCAATCTATGGCGAGCAGTTCTTC,CASSSIYGEQFF
TRBV20-1,-,TRBJ1-6,-,14,TGCAGTGCTAGGGACAGTGCGACTGATTCACCCCTCCACTTT,CSARDSATDSPLHF
TRBV7-9,-,TRBJ2-7,TRBD1,14,TGTGCCAGCAGCCCCGGGACAGCAGTTAGAGAGCAGTACTTC,CASSPGTAVREQYF
TRBV20-1,-,TRBJ2-1,-,15,TGCAGTGTTATAGGCGGGACCAGCTCCTACAATGAGCAGTTCTTC,CSVIGGTSSYNEQFF
TRBV5-1,once,TRBJ2-5,TRBD1,15,TGCGCCAGCAGAAACAGGGGATCGGCGGAAGAGACCCAGTACTTC,CASRNRGSAEETQYF
TRBV19,-,TRBJ2-1,TRBD2,16,TGTGCCAGTAGTACACTTAGCGGGGGCTCCTACAATGAGCAGTTCTTC,CASSTLSGGSYNEQFF
TRBV7-9,few,TRBJ1-1,TRBD1,15,TGTGCCAGCAGCTTATATGGGACAGGTCTCACTGAAGCTTTCTTT,CASSLYGTGLTEAFF
TRBV6-5,-,TRBJ2-7,-,15,TGTGCCAGCAAACACAACAGGGATCCCTCCTACGAGCAGTACTTC,CASKHNRDPSYEQYF
TRBV12-3/TRBV12-4,-,TRBJ2-1,TRBD2,15,TGTGCCAGCAGTTTAGATAGCGGGAGGGCCACTGAGCAGTTCTTC,CASSLDSGRATEQFF
TRBV20-1,-,TRBJ2-3,-,14,TGCAGTGGCGAAGGACTAACGGGCACAGATACGCAGTATTTT,CSGEGLTGTDTQYF
TRBV4-1,-,TRBJ1-2,TRBD1,18,TGCGCCAGCAGCCAAGATACAGCGGGGACAGGGACTGACTACGGCTACACCTTC,CASSQDTAGTGTDYGYTF
TRBV15,-,TRBJ1-1,TRBD1,16,TGTGCCACCAGCAGATTAGGAGGGGACAGGGCCACTGAAGCTTTCTTT,CATSRLGGDRATEAFF
TRBV5-1,few,TRBJ2-6,TRBD2,19,TGCGCCAGCAGCTATAGCGGGGGGGCCGCCCAGTCTGGGGCCAACGTCCTGACTTTC,CASSYSGGAAQSGANVLTF
TRBV29-1,large,TRBJ1-5,-,16,TGCAGCGATGGAAAATGCTCAGGATATAGCAATCAGCCCCAGCATTTT,CSDGKCSGYSNQPQHF
TRBV7-8,few,TRBJ2-1,-,12,TGTGCCAGCAGCTTAGTAACCAATGAGCAGTTCTTC,CASSLVTNEQFF
TRBV20-1,-,TRBJ2-7,-,15,TGCAGTGCTAGAGATAGCGTGGCAGGGGCCTACGAGCAGTACTTC,CSARDSVAGAYEQYF
TRBV2,-,TRBJ1-2,-,14,TGTGCCAGCATACGAGAGACAGGACTGGGAGGCTACACCTTC,CASIRETGLGGYTF
TRBV7-2,-,TRBJ1-2,-,10,TGTGCCAGCAGCTACTATGGCTACACCTTC,CASSYYGYTF
TRBV7-6,few,TRBJ2-1,-,12,TGTGCCAGCAGCCAAAGTGGGGGTGAGCAGTTCTTC,CASSQSGGEQFF
TRBV6-1,-,TRBJ1-6,-,14,TGTGCCAGCTGTGTTGGGGGTGTCGATTCACCCCTCCACTTT,CASCVGGVDSPLHF
TRBV12-3/TRBV12-4,-,TRBJ1-1,-,14,TGTGCCAGCAGTTTAGTCCCCCCGGCGACTGAAGCTTTCTTT,CASSLVPPATEAFF
TRBV20-1,-,TRBJ2-3,-,14,TGCAGTGCTAGAGATTCGGGGGGCGTAGATACGCAGTATTTT,CSARDSGGVDTQYF
TRBV6-1,few,TRBJ1-5,-,15,TGTGCCAGCATGCAGGGTTCCGTTAGCAATCAGCCCCAGCATTTT,CASMQGSVSNQPQHF
TRBV7-2,few,TRBJ2-1,TRBD2,15,TGTGCCAGCAGCCCCGGGAGGGCCTCCTACAATGAGCAGTTCTTC,CASSPGRASYNEQFF
TRBV5-1,-,TRBJ2-3,TRBD2,15,TGCGCCAGCAGCCTGATAGCGGGGAGCACAGATACGCAGTATTTT,CASSLIAGSTDTQYF
TRBV27,-,TRBJ1-2,TRBD1,14,TGTGCCAGCACTCCCTCGGGGACAGGGGGCGGCTACACCTTC,CASTPSGTGGGYTF
TRBV11-3,-,TRBJ2-5,TRBD1,13,TGTGCCAGCAGCTTAGGACAGGGGGAGACCCAGTACTTC,CASSLGQGETQYF
TRBV7-2,few,TRBJ2-1,TRBD2,14,TGTGCCAGAACGAATAGCGGGATGGGCAATGAGCAGTTCTTC,CARTNSGMGNEQFF
TRBV12-3/TRBV12-4,few,TRBJ1-5,-,15,TGTGCCAGCAGTTTAGCGGGCTATAGCAATCAGCCCCAGCATTTT,CASSLAGYSNQPQHF
TRBV6-6,-,TRBJ2-1,TRBD2,12,TGTGCCAGCACCAAAGCGGGGGATGAGCAGTTCTTC,CASTKAGDEQFF
TRBV4-1,once,TRBJ1-2,-,13,-,CASSQDWGRGNTF
TRBV2,-,TRBJ1-5,TRBD1,13,TGTGCCAGCAGGGGACAGGGGAATCAGCCCCAGCATTTT,CASRGQGNQPQHF
TRBV20-1,-,TRBJ1-2,-,11,TGCAGTGCTAAGCAGAACTATGGCTACACCTTC,CSAKQNYGYTF
TRBV28,once,TRBJ1-2,TRBD1,15,TGTGCCAGCAGTACGCGGGACAGATTAGGATATGGCTGCACCTTC,CASSTRDRLGYGCTF
TRBV4-2,few,TRBJ2-2,-,16,TGTGCCAGCAGCCAGCCAATAGTCGGGAACACCGGGGAGCTGTTTTTT,CASSQPIVGNTGELFF
TRBV20-1,-,TRBJ2-5,TRBD1,14,TGCAGTGCTATTACCGGGACAGGGCGGAAGACCCAGTACTTC,CSAITGTGRKTQYF
TRBV5-1,-,TRBJ2-5,-,14,TGCGCCAGCCGCTTGGACGGGGGTCAAGAGACCCAGTACTTC,CASRLDGGQETQYF
TRBV29-1,-,TRBJ2-7,TRBD1,12,TGCGGCGTTCAGGGGGATAACTACGAGCAGTACTTC,CGVQGDNYEQYF
TRBV5-1,-,TRBJ1-2,-,14,TGCGCCAGCAGCTTGTCTTACTTCAGCTATGGCTACACCTTC,CASSLSYFSYGYTF
TRBV6-9,-,TRBJ2-1,TRBD1,13,TGTGCCAGCACCCCGTCGGTGAGGGGGCGCCGGTTCTTC,CASTPSVRGRRFF
TRBV12-3/TRBV12-4,few,TRBJ2-1,-,13,TGTGCCACCACCGTGCATACCTTCGATGAGCAGTTCTTC,CATTVHTFDEQFF
TRBV5-6,few,TRBJ1-1,-,15,TGTGCCAGCAGCCGCCAAGGGTTTTCGAGAACTGAAGCTTTCTTT,CASSRQGFSRTEAFF
TRBV20-1,few,TRBJ2-7,-,13,TGCAGTGCTAGACTGCCATTGGCCCACGAGCAGTACTTC,CSARLPLAHEQYF
TRBV6-5,-,TRBJ2-2,TRBD1,15,TGTGCCAGCAGTCCACAGGGGGCGGACACCGGGGAGCTGTTTTTT,CASSPQGADTGELFF
TRBV6-6,-,TRBJ1-5,-,12,TGTGCCAGCAGCCGACAGGACCAGCCCCAGCACTTT,CASSRQDQPQHF
TRBV20-1,few,TRBJ1-1,TRBD1,12,TGCAGTGCTAGGATGGGGACAGCAGAAGCTTTCTTT,CSARMGTAEAFF
TRBV2,-,TRBJ2-3,-,11,TGTGCCAGCAGTGTATTGGATACGCAGTATTTT,CASSVLDTQYF
TRBV29-1,-,TRBJ2-7,TRBD2,13,TGCAGCGTTGCTAGCGGGAGGGCCTACGAGCAGTACTTC,CSVASGRAYEQYF
TRBV5-1,-,TRBJ2-1,TRBD2,17,TGCGCCAGCAGCTTGACCGGGACTAGCGGGAGTGGAAATGAGCAGTTCTTC,CASSLTGTSGSGNEQFF